This T cell receptor beta chain was observed in a study of blood T cell repertoires in COVID-19. About the study: The samples span acute and convalescent COVID-19 from the United States, Italy and Spain. Sources were T cells, B-cell-depleted T cells, or PBMCs; the material itself was cDNA or gDNA.

V was shortened by 4 bases and J by 0 bases, with 16 bases between the two germline ends. This CDR3 is built from 16 residues. CDR1 and CDR2 from the germline V gene are SGHTA and FQGNSA. Sequenced by immunoSEQ multiplex PCR; TCRdb stores in-frame clones only, minus some. The table shows about 90,000 clones, with approximately 80% occurring only once. Sequencing input: peripheral blood. This receptor was obtained from a woman aged 80 or over with acute or convalescent COVID-19. The V and J genes are TRBV7-2 and TRBJ2-7; tentatively, D is TRBD2 (7 bases). The CDR3 DNA is TGTGCCAGCAGCTCCTTGGGGGCGGGGGTCTCCTACGAGCAGTACTTC. Translating gives CASSSLGAGVSYEQYF.